This is a list of T cell receptor beta chains from one sample in a study of circulating and synovial CD4+ cells in juvenile arthritis. Assay: immunoSEQ multiplex PCR; the TCRdb copy retains only in-frame clones and omits some. The sample contains 39,000 or so clones, approximately 93% of which appear only once. The sequencing input was CD4+ T cells from blood. The receptors shown here come from a human donor with juvenile idiopathic arthritis. Each CDR3 is given with its conserved first and last residue. D genes are given only for firm matches. Clone size is stated in some rows and not others, as once, few, many or a class when expanded.

j_call clone_size v_call d_call cdr3_aa cdr3_nt
TRBJ2-1 . TRBV19 TRBD2 CASSISSGANNEQFF TGTGCCAGTAGTATATCTAGCGGGGCCAACAATGAGCAGTTCTTC
TRBJ2-5 . TRBV5-4 . CASRLDIQETQYF TGTGCCAGCAGGTTGGACATTCAAGAGACCCAGTACTTC
TRBJ1-1 . TRBV6-5 . CASSSGLGRAFF TGTGCCAGCAGCTCCGGCCTGGGGAGGGCTTTCTTT
TRBJ1-6 . TRBV4-1 . CASSHRTKGSPLHF TGCGCCAGCAGCCACAGGACAAAGGGTTCACCCCTCCACTTT
TRBJ2-2 once TRBV7-7 TRBD2 CASSLGVAGQVTGELFF TGTGCCAGCAGCTTAGGAGTAGCGGGCCAGGTCACCGGGGAGCTGTTTTTT
TRBJ1-2 . TRBV7-2 TRBD1 CASSQGQIYGYPF TGTGCCAGCAGCCAGGGACAGATCTATGGCTACCCCTTC
TRBJ2-1 . TRBV18 TRBD2 CASSPPGLAGHYNEQFF TGTGCCAGCTCACCACCAGGACTAGCGGGCCATTACAATGAGCAGTTCTTC
TRBJ1-2 . TRBV19 . CASSRTANYGYTF TGTGCCAGTAGCAGGACAGCTAACTATGGCTACACCTTC
TRBJ2-6 . TRBV7-2 TRBD2 CASSLGGGSGANVLTF TGTGCCAGCAGCTTAGGGGGGGGCTCTGGGGCCAACGTCCTGACTTTC
TRBJ2-7 . TRBV7-8 . CASSSPGYEQYF TGTGCCAGCAGCTCTCCAGGCTACGAGCAGTACTTC
TRBJ2-1 . TRBV7-6 TRBD2 CASSQRLAGGDEQFF TGTGCCAGCAGCCAACGACTAGCGGGGGGGGATGAGCAGTTCTTC